Below, 25 T cell receptor beta chains from the same sample are listed, as sequenced in a study of breast tumors, draining lymph nodes, adjacent tissues. Samples came from axillary lymph nodes draining the breast cancer. TCRdb reprocessed the multiplex PCR reads with MiXCR, giving one entry per CDR3 protein. Of about 270,000 distinct CDR3 sequences listed, around 31% are singletons. The sequenced sample consisted of axillary lymph node tissue. These TCRs come from a female donor with breast cancer. Some clones in this sample may be carry-over from other donors' samples.

Comments on this clonotype: The CDR3 end shows no conserved phenylalanine or tryptophan, and so a read error is likely. No DNA is shown, since the ends of the CDR3 on it are uncertain; the CDR3 is the one TCRdb lists. The rearrangement links TRBV13 to TRBJ2-6; the listed D gene, TRBD1, was not tested against the DNA. Germline-derived CDR1 and CDR2 are PRHDT and FYEKMQ (reference sequence). The CDR3 extends over 8 residues, inclusive of both ends. CDR3 amino acids: CASSLAGV.

This clonotype occurred many times. The rearrangement uses TRBV9 and TRBJ2-7; 9 positions agree with TRBD2. The CDR3 is 14 amino acids. The V and J ends lost 3 bases and 6 bases, in that order; junction bases with no gene match: 7. The germline gives CDR1 SGDLS, CDR2 YYNGEE. CDR3 residues: CASSAGTSNREQYF. CDR3 nucleotide sequence: TGTGCCAGCAGCGCGGGGACTAGCAACCGCGAGCAGTACTTC. The whole variable domain, filled in from reference TRBV9 and TRBJ2-7, reads DSGVTQTPKHLITATGQRVTLRCSPRSGDLSVYWYQQSLDQGLQFLIQYYNGEERAKGNILERFSAQQFPDLHSELNLSSLELGDSALYFCASSAGTSNREQYFGPGTRLTVT.

The V gene is TRBV7-8, the J gene TRBJ2-5; D might be TRBD2 (7 bases). CDR1 SGHVS and CDR2 FQNEAQ come from the germline V gene. The CDR3 loop spans 15 amino acids. V was trimmed by 1 base and J by 5 bases, leaving 14 bases between them. The CDR3 sequence: CASSLVGGAVETQYF. The CDR3 nucleotides read TGTGCCAGCAGCTTAGTGGGGGGGGCGGTCGAGACCCAGTACTTC.

At least ten counts were recorded for this clonotype. This chain joins TRBV9 and TRBJ2-7; TRBD1 agrees at 8 bases. V was clipped by 4 bases and J by 3 bases; unmatched bases: 12. The CDR3 consists of 16 residues. CDR1 is SGDLS, CDR2 YYNGEE, per germline. The CDR3 nucleotides are TGTGCCAGCAGCCCCAGGGGGCGCAGCGATGACTACGAGCAGTACTTC. It is translated as CASSPRGRSDDYEQYF. Full variable domain (missing parts from reference TRBV9 and TRBJ2-7): DSGVTQTPKHLITATGQRVTLRCSPRSGDLSVYWYQQSLDQGLQFLIQYYNGEERAKGNILERFSAQQFPDLHSELNLSSLELGDSALYFCASSPRGRSDDYEQYFGPGTRLTVT.

This clonotype has a count of ten or more. The rearrangement joins TRBV24-1 to TRBJ2-1; D is perhaps TRBD2 (6 bases). Germline assignment: CDR1 KGHDR and CDR2 SFDVKD. Trimming stripped 7 bases from V and 6 bases from J, with 12 bases between. The CDR3 is made up of 13 amino acids. The DNA for the CDR3 is TGTGCCACCAGGGATGCGGGGAGCAATGAGCAGTTCTTC. This gives the protein CATRDAGSNEQFF.

This clonotype was counted many times. The V and J genes are TRBV25-1 and TRBJ2-2; tentative D call: TRBD2 (5 bases). CDR3 length: 15 amino acids. V was clipped by 1 base and J by 7 bases, with 13 bases between them. The germline V gene has CDR1 MGHDK and CDR2 SYGVNS. The DNA for the CDR3 is TGTGCCAGCAGTGAATTGGGGAGTAAGGACGGGGAGCTGTTTTTT. Translation gives CASSELGSKDGELFF.

The sample holds many counts of this clonotype. The chain uses TRBV15 and TRBJ2-4; tentative D call: TRBD1 (5 bases). V lost 9 bases, J lost 0 bases, and 9 bases lay in between. CDR1 is LNHNV, CDR2 YYDKDF, per germline (reference sequence). CDR3 length: 13 amino acids. CDR3 amino acids: CATQGVAKNIQYF. CDR3 DNA: TGTGCCACACAAGGGGTAGCCAAAAACATTCAGTACTTC.

This clonotype was observed many times. At one of its ends the junction is not consistent with the germline gene, which may arise from a read error. The chain has TRBV2 and TRBJ2-7, with D perhaps TRBD2 (5 bases). Germline CDR1 reads SNHLY; CDR2 reads FYNNEI. This CDR3 is 15 amino acids long. The CDR3 loop reads CASSEAGDENPPPGF. Written as DNA, the CDR3 is TGTGCCAGCAGTGAAGCGGGAGATGAGAACCCCCCACCCGGTTTC.

This clonotype was seen at least ten times. The chain is built from TRBV7-3 and TRBJ2-1, with D perhaps TRBD2 (7 bases). The V end lost 4 bases, the J end lost 10 bases, and 14 bases lay between the germline ends. Germline CDR1 is SGHTA and CDR2 is FQGTGA. There are 13 residues in the CDR3. CDR3 DNA: TGTGCCAGCAGCTCCAACGCGGGGGCAGAGCAGTTCTTC. Its translation: CASSSNAGAEQFF.

In its sample, this clonotype was seen many times. This chain links TRBV10-3 with TRBJ2-5, with D hard to call. This CDR3 comprises 11 residues. Trimming left V 8 bases short and J 2 bases short, with 6 bases between. Germline lookup yields CDR1 ENHRY and CDR2 SYGVKD. The CDR3 region has the DNA TGTGCCATCTCCCAACAAGAGACCCAGTACTTC. Protein sequence: CAISQQETQYF.

The sample holds many counts of this clonotype. This rearrangement joins TRBV7-3 to TRBJ2-2; 14 nucleotides align to TRBD2. Germline V gene lookup returns CDR1 SGHTA and CDR2 FQGTGA. The CDR3 loop spans 15 amino acids. Losses at the gene ends were 3 bases for V and 6 bases for J; bases not matched to a gene: 0. The CDR3 is CASSLGLAGAGELFF. The CDR3 coding sequence is TGTGCCAGCAGCTTGGGACTAGCGGGAGCCGGGGAGCTGTTTTTT.

As to this clonotype: A read error is possible here, since a much larger clone lies one base away. This chain links TRBV20-1 with TRBJ1-5; TRBD1 matches 7 bases. Germline CDR1 DFQATT, CDR2 SNEGSKA (reference sequence). The CDR3 covers 15 residues. CDR3 in amino acids: CSALDRAGSTQPQHF. CDR3 sequence (DNA): TGCAGTGCTTTAGACAGGGCGGGTAGCACTCAGCCCCAGCATTTT.

Comments on this clonotype: This may be a read error, as it is one base from a much larger clone. The CDR3 sequence: CSATPGSVGSTF. The CDR3 bases are TGCAGTGCCACCCCAGGGTCTGTAGGCTCCACCTTC. The genes are TRBV20-1 and TRBJ1-2; D possibly corresponds to TRBD1 (5 bases). This CDR3 region has 12 residues. Germline V lookup: CDR1 DFQATT, CDR2 SNEGSKA (reference sequence).

The table lists this clonotype with a few counts. V gene TRBV29-1 combines with J gene TRBJ1-1, with TRBD1 as a possible D gene (5 bases). The germline gives CDR1 SQVTM, CDR2 ANQGSEA. This CDR3 has 14 amino acids. Trimming shortened V by 2 bases and J by 1 base, and 11 bases separated the two germline ends. The chain's CDR3 is CSVETPGGNTEAFF. As DNA, the CDR3 is TGCAGCGTTGAAACCCCTGGGGGGAACACTGAAGCTTTCTTT.

This clonotype was recorded at least ten times. This rearrangement joins TRBV12-3 or TRBV12-4 to TRBJ2-2; D call uncertain. This CDR3 contains 14 residues. Trimming took off 2 bases at V and 5 bases at J, with 9 bases between the two ends. The CDR3 DNA follows: TGTGCCAGCAGTTTAAGAAGGGATACCGGGGAGCTGTTTTTT. As protein: CASSLRRDTGELFF.

The chain combines TRBV15 with TRBJ1-4, with D uncertain. The germline V gene encodes CDR1 LNHNV and CDR2 YYDKDF (reference sequence). This CDR3 region has 16 residues. Trimming took 9 bases from V and 5 from J, leaving 22 bases between them. CDR3 bases: TGTGCCACACAGACTCCTAGCGGGAGTCCCAATGAAAAACTGTTTTTT. As protein: CATQTPSGSPNEKLFF.

This clonotype was picked up many times. The chain recombines TRBV7-8 with TRBJ2-7; D ambiguous. The CDR3 runs 15 residues. From germline, CDR1 is SGHVS and CDR2 FQNEAQ. Deletions cut 3 bases from V and 0 bases from J, with 12 bases between. CDR3 region: CASSFRSSSSYEQYF. CDR3 nucleotides: TGTGCCAGCAGCTTTAGGTCCTCAAGCTCCTACGAGCAGTACTTC. The whole variable domain, remainder taken from reference TRBV7-8 and TRBJ2-7, is GAGVSQSPRYKVAKRGQDVALRCDPISGHVSLFWYQQALGQGPEFLTYFQNEAQLDKSGLPSDRFFAERPEGSVSTLKIQRTQQEDSAVYLCASSFRSSSSYEQYFGPGTRLTVT.

V is TRBV6-4 and J is TRBJ2-1, with TRBD2 identical over 9 bases. Germline CDR1 is MRHNA and CDR2 is SNTAGT. CDR3 length: 16 amino acids. V was pared by 0 bases and J by 8 bases, with 8 bases of the junction left unmatched. The CDR3 sequence: CASSDSMIAGEYEQFF. The CDR3 nucleotides read TGTGCCAGCAGTGACTCGATGATAGCGGGAGAATATGAGCAGTTCTTC.

This clonotype was counted ten times or more. This CDR3 reads CATSRDSQVFGYTF. The DNA of the CDR3 is TGTGCCACCAGCAGAGATAGCCAGGTCTTTGGCTACACCTTC. This chain uses TRBV15 with TRBJ1-2; D gene uncertain. Germline V gene data show CDR1 as LNHNV and CDR2 as YYDKDF (reference sequence). V shed 0 bases and J shed 7 bases, with 12 bases lying between them. The CDR3 sequence is 14 residues long.

This clonotype was seen ten or more times. The J gene is TRBJ1-4, the V gene TRBV7-2; a weak D match, TRBD1 (5 bases). This CDR3 comprises 15 residues. The V gene lost 2 bases and the J gene lost 7 bases, with 14 bases spanning the gap. The germline CDR1 and CDR2 sequences are SGHTA and FQGNSA. Here the CDR3 reads CASSLLGTGGEKLFF. The CDR3, as DNA: TGTGCCAGCAGCTTACTCGGGACCGGGGGTGAAAAACTGTTTTTT.

The chain links TRBV4-2 to TRBJ2-6; perhaps TRBD1 as D (5 bases). Between the trimmed V and J ends, which lost 1 base and 4 bases, there was a span of 5 bases. The CDR3 is 14 amino acids. Looked up from germline, CDR1 is LGHNA and CDR2 is YNFKEQ. CDR3 sequence reads: CASSQGGGANVLTF. The CDR3 DNA is TGTGCCAGCAGCCAAGGGGGCGGGGCCAACGTCCTGACTTTC.

Ten or more counts support this clonotype. This chain connects TRBV9 to TRBJ1-3, with 9 bases lining up with TRBD1. In germline, CDR1 is SGDLS, CDR2 YYNGEE. V lost 3 bases and J lost 2; bases outside the gene matches: 12. The CDR3 is made up of 18 amino acids. CDR3 in amino acids: CASSAGRDRGFTGNTIYF. CDR3 in DNA: TGTGCCAGCAGCGCAGGTCGAGACAGGGGGTTCACTGGAAACACCATATATTTT.

The chain employs TRBV7-8 and TRBJ1-2; D not certain. Trimming removed 9 bases at V and 8 bases at J, with 7 bases between. Germline CDR1 reads SGHVS; CDR2 reads FQNEAQ. This CDR3 has 9 amino acids. CDR3: CARQGGYTF. The DNA for the CDR3 is TGTGCCAGACAAGGGGGCTACACCTTC. The full variable domain, its missing parts supplied by reference TRBV7-8 and TRBJ1-2, is GAGVSQSPRYKVAKRGQDVALRCDPISGHVSLFWYQQALGQGPEFLTYFQNEAQLDKSGLPSDRFFAERPEGSVSTLKIQRTQQEDSAVYLCARQGGYTFGSGTRLTVV.

A word on this clonotype: Mismatch with germline at one junction end may stem from a read error. J is TRBJ1-3 and V is TRBV7-9; a possible D gene is TRBD1 (6 bases). CDR3 length equals 13 residues. Germline assignment: CDR1 SEHNR and CDR2 FQNEAQ (reference sequence). For the CDR3, the DNA is TGTGTCAGCACACTCCAGGGGAGGAACACCATATATTTT. It yields the protein CVSTLQGRNTIYF.

There are many counts of this clonotype. V usage is TRBV15 and J usage is TRBJ2-7, with TRBD1 matching 7 bases. Germline V gene sequence: CDR1 LNHNV, CDR2 YYDKDF (reference sequence). The CDR3 runs to 14 residues. V was pared by 0 bases and J by 4 bases, with 3 bases of the junction left unmatched. The CDR3 loop reads CATSRDGTAYEQYF. The CDR3, as DNA: TGTGCCACCAGCAGAGATGGGACAGCATACGAGCAGTACTTC.